This T cell receptor (beta chain) is from a study of cytomegalovirus exposure and HLA in healthy donors. The PCR used 60 Vbeta and 13 Jbeta primers. TCRdb's copy holds only in-frame clones and misses some; the assay was immunoSEQ multiplex PCR. The sample data list some 200,000 clones. The germline V gene encodes CDR1 SNHLY and CDR2 FYNNEI. V was trimmed by 8 bases and J by 7 bases, leaving 15 bases between them. The CDR3 runs 12 residues. This chain links TRBV2 with TRBJ2-7; possible D gene TRBD1, 6 bases. Material for sequencing was PBMCs. This receptor was identified in a girl aged 2-10 years in good health and CMV-seropositive. CDR3 loop: CASQDRLGEQYF. CDR3 nucleotides: TGTGCCAGCCAGGACAGATTAGGGGAGCAGTACTTC.